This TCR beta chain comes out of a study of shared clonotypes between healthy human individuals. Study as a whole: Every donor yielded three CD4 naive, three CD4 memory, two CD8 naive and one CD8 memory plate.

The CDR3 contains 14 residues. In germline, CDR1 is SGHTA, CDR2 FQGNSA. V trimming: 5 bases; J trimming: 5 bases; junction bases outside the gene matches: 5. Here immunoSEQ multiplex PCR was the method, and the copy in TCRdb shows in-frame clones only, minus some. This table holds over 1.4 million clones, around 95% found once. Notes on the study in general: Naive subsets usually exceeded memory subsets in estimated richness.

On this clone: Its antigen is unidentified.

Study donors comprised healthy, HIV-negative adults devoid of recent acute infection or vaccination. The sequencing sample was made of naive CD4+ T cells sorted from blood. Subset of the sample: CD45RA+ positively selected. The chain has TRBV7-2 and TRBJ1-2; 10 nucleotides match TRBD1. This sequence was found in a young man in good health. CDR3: CASSRQGAIYGYTF. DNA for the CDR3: TGTGCCAGCAGCCGACAGGGGGCAATTTATGGCTACACCTTC.